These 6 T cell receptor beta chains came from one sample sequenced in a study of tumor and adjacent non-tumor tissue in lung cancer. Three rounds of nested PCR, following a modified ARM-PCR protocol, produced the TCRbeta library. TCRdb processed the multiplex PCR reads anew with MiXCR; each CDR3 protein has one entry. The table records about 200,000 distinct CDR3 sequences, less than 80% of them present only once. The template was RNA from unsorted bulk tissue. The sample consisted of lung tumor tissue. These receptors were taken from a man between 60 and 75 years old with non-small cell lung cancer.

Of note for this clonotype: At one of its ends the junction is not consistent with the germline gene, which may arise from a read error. CDR3 region: CSATDFGTSAYNEEFF. DNA of the CDR3: TGCAGTGCTACAGATTTTGGGACTAGTGCTTACAATGAGGAGTTCTTC. The chain links TRBV20-1 to TRBJ2-1; 8 bases fit TRBD2. This CDR3 region has 16 residues. The germline gives CDR1 DFQATT, CDR2 SNEGSKA (reference sequence).

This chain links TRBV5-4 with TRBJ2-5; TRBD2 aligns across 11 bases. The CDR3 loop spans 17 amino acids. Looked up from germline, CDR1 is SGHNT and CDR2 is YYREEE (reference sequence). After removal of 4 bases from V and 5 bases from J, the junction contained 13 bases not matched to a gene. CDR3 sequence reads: CASSPSENSGRAETQYF. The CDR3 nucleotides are TGTGCCAGCAGCCCGAGCGAAAATAGCGGGAGGGCGGAGACCCAGTACTTC. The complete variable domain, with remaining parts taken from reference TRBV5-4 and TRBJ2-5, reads ETGVTQSPTHLIKTRGQQVTLRCSSQSGHNTVSWYQQALGQGPQFIFQYYREEENGRGNFPPRFSGLQFPNYSSELNVNALELDDSALYLCASSPSENSGRAETQYFGPGTRLLVL.

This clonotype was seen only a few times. CDR3 loop: CTSSLVGTGGEQYF. The CDR3 DNA reads TGTACCAGCAGCTTAGTCGGGACAGGGGGCGAGCAGTACTTC. This rearrangement joins TRBV7-2 to TRBJ2-7; 11 positions agree with TRBD1. This CDR3 is 14 amino acids long. Germline V gene lookup returns CDR1 SGHTA and CDR2 FQGNSA. J lost 6 bases, V lost 1 base, and 2 bases had no gene match.

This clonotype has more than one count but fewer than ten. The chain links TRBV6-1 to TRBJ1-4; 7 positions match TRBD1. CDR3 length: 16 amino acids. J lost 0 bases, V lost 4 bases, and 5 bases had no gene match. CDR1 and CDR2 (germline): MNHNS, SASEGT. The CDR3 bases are TGTGCCAGCAGTGGCCGACAGGGACCAACTAATGAAAAACTGTTTTTT. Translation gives CASSGRQGPTNEKLFF.

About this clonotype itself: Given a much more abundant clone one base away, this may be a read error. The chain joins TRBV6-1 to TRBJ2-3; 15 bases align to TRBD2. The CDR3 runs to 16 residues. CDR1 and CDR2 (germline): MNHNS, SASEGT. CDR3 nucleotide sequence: TGTGTCAGCATCCGGACTAGCGGGGGGGCCCCAGATACGCAGTATTTT. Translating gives CVSIRTSGGAPDTQYF.

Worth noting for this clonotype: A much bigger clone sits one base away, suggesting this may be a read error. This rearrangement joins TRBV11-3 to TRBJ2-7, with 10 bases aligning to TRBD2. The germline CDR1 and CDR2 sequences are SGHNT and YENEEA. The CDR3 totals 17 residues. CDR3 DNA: TGTGCCAGCATCTTAGCCCCTAGCGGGAGTCCCCTCAACGAGCAGTACTTC. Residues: CASILAPSGSPLNEQYF.